The rows below give T cell receptor beta chains drawn from one sample of a study of shared clonotypes between healthy human individuals. Measured with immunoSEQ multiplex PCR; TCRdb has only the in-frame clones, and not every one. The sample lists more than 2 million clones, approximately 95% occurring once. The sequenced sample was naive CD4+ T cells sorted from blood. The receptors shown here come from a young man in good health. Each CDR3 is given with its conserved first and last residue. A D gene is named only where the DNA matches it firmly. Rows give clone size only sometimes, using once, few, many, or a class for an expanded clone.

d_gene,v_gene,abundance,j_gene,CDR3aa,CDR3nt
NA,TRBV5-1,NA,TRBJ2-2,CASEDFRTGVQSGELFF,TGCGCCAGCGAAGATTTTAGGACGGGAGTTCAGTCCGGGGAGCTGTTTTTT
TRBD2,TRBV10-3,NA,TRBJ2-3,CAITSPSGGTDTQYF,TGTGCCATCACCTCCCCTAGCGGGGGGACAGATACGCAGTATTTT
TRBD2,TRBV9,NA,TRBJ2-3,CASSVTSGKSADTQYF,TGTGCCAGCAGCGTGACTAGCGGGAAATCTGCAGATACGCAGTATTTT
TRBD2,TRBV10-3,NA,TRBJ2-7,CAISGGLAGGLEQYF,TGTGCCATCAGCGGGGGGCTAGCGGGAGGACTCGAGCAGTACTTC
TRBD1,TRBV29-1,NA,TRBJ2-3,CSVAGTVSSTDTQYF,TGCAGCGTCGCCGGGACAGTATCTAGCACAGATACGCAGTATTTT
NA,TRBV5-1,NA,TRBJ1-5,CASSLEGGSNQPQHF,TGCGCCAGCAGCTTGGAGGGGGGCAGCAATCAGCCCCAGCATTTT
NA,TRBV18,NA,TRBJ1-1,CASSPDQLSEAFF,TGTGCCAGCTCACCGGATCAATTATCTGAAGCTTTCTTT
NA,TRBV6-1,NA,TRBJ1-1,CASSEVAGLTTEAFF,TGTGCCAGCAGTGAAGTGGCAGGGTTGACCACTGAAGCTTTCTTT
NA,TRBV28,NA,TRBJ1-2,CASTPEGYGYTF,TGTGCCAGCACCCCAGAGGGGTATGGCTACACCTTC
NA,TRBV29-1,NA,TRBJ1-3,CSVAATGTGNTIYF,TGCAGCGTTGCCGCTACAGGGACTGGAAACACCATATATTTT
NA,TRBV2,NA,TRBJ2-7,CASSGTYLRREQYF,TGTGCCAGCAGTGGTACCTACCTCCGCCGGGAGCAGTACTTC
NA,TRBV5-1,few,TRBJ1-2,CASSLDDYGYTF,TGCGCCAGCAGCTTGGACGACTATGGCTACACCTTC
NA,TRBV7-2,NA,TRBJ1-3,CASSQAYVGNTIYF,TGTGCCAGCAGCCAGGCATACGTTGGAAACACCATATATTTT
TRBD1,TRBV5-4,NA,TRBJ1-4,CASSSRGRNEKLFF,TGTGCCAGCAGCTCCAGGGGGCGGAATGAAAAACTGTTTTTT
NA,TRBV6-6,NA,TRBJ1-6,CASSLGRTENSPLHF,TGTGCCAGCAGCCTCGGGCGGACAGAGAATTCACCCCTCCACTTT
NA,TRBV6-1,NA,TRBJ1-1,CASRDQGIAEAFF,TGTGCCAGCAGAGATCAGGGGATCGCTGAAGCTTTCTTT
TRBD1,TRBV18,NA,TRBJ1-1,CASSRQGSMEEAFF,TGTGCCAGCTCAAGACAGGGTTCAATGGAAGAAGCTTTCTTT
TRBD1,TRBV5-1,NA,TRBJ1-4,CASSGGQGRDEKLFF,TGCGCCAGCAGCGGAGGACAGGGCAGAGATGAAAAACTGTTTTTT
TRBD2,TRBV5-1,NA,TRBJ2-1,CASSRLAGESYNEQFF,TGCGCCAGCAGCCGTCTAGCGGGGGAGTCCTACAATGAGCAGTTCTTC
NA,TRBV21-1,NA,TRBJ1-1,CASSKGKGTGNAEAFF,TGTGCCAGCAGCAAAGGCAAGGGAACAGGGAACGCTGAAGCTTTCTTT
TRBD1,TRBV6-1,NA,TRBJ1-3,CASSGGTGTGPFSGNTIYF,TGTGCCAGCAGTGGAGGGACGGGGACAGGACCATTCTCTGGAAACACCATATATTTT
NA,TRBV10-3,many,TRBJ1-2,CAIRGITAYGYTF,TGTGCCATCAGGGGAATTACAGCCTATGGCTACACCTTC
NA,TRBV11-2,NA,TRBJ2-7,CASSPRAEVVEYEQYF,TGTGCCAGCAGCCCCCGTGCCGAGGTTGTGGAGTACGAGCAGTACTTC
NA,TRBV27,NA,TRBJ1-6,CASSRLRVRGQTYNSPLHF,TGTGCCAGCAGTAGACTCCGGGTCAGGGGACAAACTTATAATTCACCCCTCCACTTT
NA,TRBV2,NA,TRBJ2-3,CASSEALREGTQYF,TGTGCCAGCAGTGAAGCGCTTCGAGAGGGGACGCAGTATTTT
TRBD2,TRBV7-6,NA,TRBJ2-7,CASSPRPGGGGYEQYF,TGTGCCAGCAGCCCGCGTCCGGGCGGGGGAGGATACGAGCAGTACTTC
TRBD1,TRBV10-1,NA,TRBJ1-6,CASSESRTGAVDSPLHF,TGCGCCAGCAGTGAGTCCCGGACAGGAGCAGTCGATTCACCCCTCCACTTT
TRBD1,TRBV28,NA,TRBJ1-5,CASSLRTGFEPQHF,TGTGCCAGCAGTTTACGGACAGGGTTTGAGCCCCAGCATTTT
TRBD1,TRBV11-2,NA,TRBJ2-3,CASSLGGQATDTQYF,TGTGCCAGCAGCTTAGGGGGACAGGCCACAGATACGCAGTATTTT
NA,TRBV5-6,NA,TRBJ1-1,CASFQGTEAFF,TGTGCCAGCTTTCAAGGTACTGAAGCTTTCTTT
NA,TRBV5-4,NA,TRBJ2-3,CASSSNSVDTQYF,TGTGCCAGCAGCAGTAATAGCGTCGATACGCAGTATTTT
NA,TRBV2,NA,TRBJ1-1,CASSAYSLNTEAFF,TGTGCCAGCAGTGCCTACAGCTTGAACACTGAAGCTTTCTTT
TRBD2,TRBV7-9,NA,TRBJ2-5,CASSFGVAGEETQYF,TGTGCCAGCAGCTTTGGGGTAGCGGGAGAAGAGACCCAGTACTTC
NA,TRBV6-1,once,TRBJ2-5,CASSLFRAQETQYF,TGTGCCAGCAGTTTATTTCGGGCTCAAGAGACCCAGTACTTC
NA,TRBV7-7,NA,TRBJ2-5,CASSHGLSGETQYF,TGTGCTAGCAGCCACGGACTATCGGGAGAGACCCAGTACTTC
TRBD1,TRBV28,NA,TRBJ2-7,CASTGQGGYEQYF,TGTGCCAGCACCGGACAGGGGGGGTACGAGCAGTACTTC
NA,TRBV9,NA,TRBJ1-5,CASSVAGDYNQPQHF,TGTGCCAGCAGCGTAGCAGGAGACTACAATCAGCCCCAGCATTTT
TRBD1,TRBV5-1,NA,TRBJ1-5,CASSITGQGGQPQHF,TGCGCCAGCAGCATAACCGGACAGGGTGGTCAGCCCCAGCATTTT
TRBD2,TRBV9,once,TRBJ2-3,CASRAGGPRDTQYF,TGTGCCAGCAGGGCGGGAGGGCCACGAGATACGCAGTATTTT
TRBD1,TRBV27,NA,TRBJ1-6,CASSLGQGAYNSPLHF,TGTGCCAGCAGTTTGGGACAGGGAGCTTATAATTCACCCCTCCACTTT
TRBD2,TRBV18,NA,TRBJ2-1,CASSPPAGGTNEQFF,TGTGCCAGCTCACCACCGGCGGGGGGGACGAATGAGCAGTTCTTC
TRBD1,TRBV27,NA,TRBJ2-2,CASSPGDRGGTGELFF,TGTGCCAGCAGTCCCGGGGACAGGGGCGGGACCGGGGAGCTGTTTTTT
NA,TRBV6-5,NA,TRBJ2-3,CASRDWQAQYF,TGTGCCAGCAGGGACTGGCAGGCCCAGTATTTT
NA,TRBV15,many,TRBJ2-2,CATSIRVGLSTGELFF,TGTGCCACCAGCATACGAGTGGGGCTGAGCACCGGGGAGCTGTTTTTT